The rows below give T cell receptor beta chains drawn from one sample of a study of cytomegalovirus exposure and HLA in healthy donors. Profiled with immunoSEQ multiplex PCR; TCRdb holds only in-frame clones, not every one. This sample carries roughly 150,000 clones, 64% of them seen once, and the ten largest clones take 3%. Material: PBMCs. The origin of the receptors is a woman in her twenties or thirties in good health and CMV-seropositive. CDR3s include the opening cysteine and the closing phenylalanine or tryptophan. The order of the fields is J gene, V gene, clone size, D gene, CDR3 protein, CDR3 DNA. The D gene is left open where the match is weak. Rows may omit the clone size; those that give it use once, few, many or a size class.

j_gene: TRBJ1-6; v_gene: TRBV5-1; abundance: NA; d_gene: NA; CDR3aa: CASSSSGRSPLHF; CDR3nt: TGCGCCAGCAGCTCCTCAGGGAGGTCACCCCTCCACTTT
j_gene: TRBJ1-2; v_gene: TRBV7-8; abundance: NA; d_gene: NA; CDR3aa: CASGRREYGYTF; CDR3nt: TGTGCCAGCGGACGTCGGGAATATGGCTACACCTTC
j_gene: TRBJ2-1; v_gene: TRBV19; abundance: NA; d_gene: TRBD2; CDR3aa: CASTRGLEYNEQFF; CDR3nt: TGTGCCAGTACTCGGGGACTAGAATACAATGAGCAGTTCTTC
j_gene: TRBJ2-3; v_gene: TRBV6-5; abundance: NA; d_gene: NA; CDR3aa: CASSYSSRSDTQYF; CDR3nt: TGTGCCAGCAGTTACTCGTCTCGGTCAGATACGCAGTATTTT
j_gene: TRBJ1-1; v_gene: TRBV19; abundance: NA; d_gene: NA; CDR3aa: CASRIRENTEAFF; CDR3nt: TGTGCCAGTAGGATCAGGGAAAACACTGAAGCTTTCTTT
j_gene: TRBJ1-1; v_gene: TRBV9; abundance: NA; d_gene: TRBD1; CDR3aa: CASSVDLNRGPEAFF; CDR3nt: TGTGCCAGCAGCGTAGACCTTAACAGGGGCCCCGAAGCTTTCTTT
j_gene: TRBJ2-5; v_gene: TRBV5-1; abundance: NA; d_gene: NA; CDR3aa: CASSDLPPGQSGETQYF; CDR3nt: TGCGCCAGCAGCGACTTACCCCCTGGTCAGTCCGGGGAGACCCAGTACTTC
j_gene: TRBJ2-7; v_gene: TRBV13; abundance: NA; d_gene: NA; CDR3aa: CASSLGRGGQYF; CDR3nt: TGTGCCAGCAGCTTGGGGCGGGGAGGGCAGTACTTC
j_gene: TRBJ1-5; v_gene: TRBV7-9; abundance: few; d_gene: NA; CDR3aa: CASSLGGEPQHF; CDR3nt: TGTGCCAGCAGCTTAGGCGGAGAGCCCCAGCATTTT
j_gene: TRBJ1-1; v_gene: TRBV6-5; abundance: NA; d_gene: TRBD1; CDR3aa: CASSRLNRGTEAFF; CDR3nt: TGTGCCAGCAGTCGACTAAACAGGGGAACTGAAGCTTTCTTT
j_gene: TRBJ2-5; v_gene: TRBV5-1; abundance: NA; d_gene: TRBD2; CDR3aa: CASSLGLRGETQYF; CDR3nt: TGCGCCAGCAGCTTGGGGCTGCGGGGGGAGACCCAGTACTTC
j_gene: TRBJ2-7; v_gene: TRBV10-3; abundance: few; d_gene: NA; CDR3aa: CALRAGDSAYEQYF; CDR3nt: TGTGCCTTACGAGCCGGAGACAGTGCCTACGAGCAGTACTTC
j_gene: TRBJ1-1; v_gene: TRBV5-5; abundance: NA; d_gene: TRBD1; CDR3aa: CASSLTGGGLNTEAFF; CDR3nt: TGTGCCAGCAGCTTGACAGGGGGTGGATTGAACACTGAAGCTTTCTTT
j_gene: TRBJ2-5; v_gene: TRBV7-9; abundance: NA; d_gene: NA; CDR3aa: CASSLRSPFAEQYF; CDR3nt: TGTGCCAGCAGCTTACGGTCTCCATTTGCTGAGCAGTACTTC